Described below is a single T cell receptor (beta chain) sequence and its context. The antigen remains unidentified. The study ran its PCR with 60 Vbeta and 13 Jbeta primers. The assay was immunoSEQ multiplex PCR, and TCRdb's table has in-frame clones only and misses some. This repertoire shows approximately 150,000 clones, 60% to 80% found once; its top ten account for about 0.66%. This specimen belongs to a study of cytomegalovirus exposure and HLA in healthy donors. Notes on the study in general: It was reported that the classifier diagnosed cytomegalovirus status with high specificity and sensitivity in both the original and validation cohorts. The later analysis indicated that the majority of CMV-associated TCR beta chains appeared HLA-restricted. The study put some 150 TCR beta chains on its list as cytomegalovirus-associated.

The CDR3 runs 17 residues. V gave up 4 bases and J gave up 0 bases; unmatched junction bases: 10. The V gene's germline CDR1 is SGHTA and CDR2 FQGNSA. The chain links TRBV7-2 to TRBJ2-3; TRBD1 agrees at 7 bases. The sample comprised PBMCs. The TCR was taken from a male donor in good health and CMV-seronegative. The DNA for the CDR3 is TGTGCCAGCAGCTACCCCGGGACAGCCTCTAGCACAGATACGCAGTATTTT. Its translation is CASSYPGTASSTDTQYF.